What follows are 32 T cell receptor beta chains derived from one specimen sequenced in a study of blood T cell repertoires in COVID-19. Sequencing was performed with immunoSEQ multiplex PCR; in TCRdb, only in-frame clones are kept and a portion is missing. The table records some 240,000 clones, approximately 83% of them present only once. Material for sequencing was peripheral blood. These receptors all stem from a woman over 75 with acute or convalescent COVID-19.

This rearrangement joins TRBV7-8 to TRBJ2-4; 11 bases match TRBD2. Germline CDR1 and CDR2: SGHVS and FQNEAQ. This CDR3 region has 17 residues. With 5 bases clipped from V and 2 bases from J, the junction kept 8 bases outside the gene matches. CDR3 sequence: CASSPLRLAGSKNIQYF. DNA of the CDR3: TGTGCCAGCAGCCCCCTCCGACTAGCGGGGTCCAAAAACATTCAGTACTTC.

This chain uses TRBV28 with TRBJ1-6, with unresolved D. Germline V gives CDR1 MDHEN, CDR2 SYDVKM. The CDR3 has 14 amino acids. The CDR3, as DNA: TGTGCAGAGCGAGACGGCTCCTATAATTCACCCCTCCACTTT. Translated, it gives CAERDGSYNSPLHF.

This chain links TRBV19 with TRBJ2-1; weak D call: TRBD1 (6 bases). V lost 0 bases, J lost 9 bases, and 15 bases lay in between. Per the germline V gene, CDR1 is LNHDA and CDR2 is SQIVND (reference sequence). This CDR3 comprises 15 residues. The CDR3 is CASSIEYRAISEQFF. CDR3 DNA: TGTGCCAGTAGTATAGAGTACAGGGCAATAAGTGAGCAGTTCTTC.

This chain uses TRBV20-1 with TRBJ2-3, with a tentative D call TRBD2 (5 bases). This CDR3 spans 13 amino acids. Germline V lookup: CDR1 DFQATT, CDR2 SNEGSKA (reference sequence). The germline V and J ends were trimmed by 3 bases and 2 bases, with 9 bases remaining between them. The DNA for the CDR3 is TGCAGTGCTAGTGGACTTCTCACAGATACGCAGTATTTT. Protein: CSASGLLTDTQYF.

The chain recombines TRBV5-1 with TRBJ1-6, with 9 bases lining up with TRBD1. CDR1 and CDR2 from the germline V gene are SGHRS and YFSETQ. After removal of 4 bases from V and 7 bases from J, the junction contained 3 bases not matched to a gene. CDR3 length: 14 amino acids. The CDR3 DNA is TGCGCCAGCAGCGTGGGACAGGGAAATTCACCCCTCCACTTT. Its protein is CASSVGQGNSPLHF.

V usage is TRBV28 and J usage is TRBJ2-4; 9 positions agree with TRBD1. The V gene's germline CDR1 is MDHEN and CDR2 SYDVKM. With V trimmed by 8 bases and J by 7 bases, 9 bases remained unmatched. The CDR3 length is 14 residues. The CDR3 spells CASGTGGDVNIQYF. The CDR3 DNA is TGTGCCAGCGGAACAGGGGGCGACGTTAACATTCAGTACTTC.

V and J are TRBV28 and TRBJ2-7; D is perhaps TRBD2 (6 bases). The germline V gene has CDR1 MDHEN and CDR2 SYDVKM. This CDR3 is 16 amino acids long. V was pared by 4 bases and J by 7 bases, with 23 bases between. CDR3 residues: CASSYTRAGIRGEQYF. The CDR3 DNA follows: TGTGCCAGCAGTTATACACGGGCGGGCATCCGGGGGGAGCAGTACTTC.

This chain links TRBV11-2 with TRBJ2-1, with D perhaps TRBD2 (5 bases). Per the germline V gene, CDR1 is SGHAT and CDR2 is FQNNGV. This CDR3 region has 13 residues. Trimming removed 5 bases at V and 5 bases at J, with 10 bases between. The CDR3 sequence: CASSRTRDNEQFF. CDR3 sequence (DNA): TGTGCCAGCAGCCGAACTAGAGACAATGAGCAGTTCTTC.

The V call is TRBV4-1, the J call TRBJ2-1, with D possibly TRBD2 on 5 matching bases. This CDR3 is built from 13 residues. Trimming pared 4 bases from V and 4 bases from J, leaving 8 bases between. Per germline, CDR1 MGHRA and CDR2 YSYEKL. In DNA, the CDR3 is TGCGCCAGCAGCCTCCTAGCTTACAATGAGCAGTTCTTC. Its protein is CASSLLAYNEQFF.

This clone was seen just once. This chain joins TRBV5-1 and TRBJ2-7, with a weak D call TRBD2 (5 bases). The CDR3 has 13 amino acids. V dropped 7 bases and J dropped 3 bases, with 14 bases sitting between them. CDR1 is SGHRS and CDR2 is YFSETQ in the germline V gene. The CDR3 DNA follows: TGCGCCAGCTATGGACTGGTACACTACGAGCAGTACTTC. Protein: CASYGLVHYEQYF.

The gene calls are TRBV27 and TRBJ1-4, with 7 nucleotides matching TRBD1. Germline CDR1 reads MNHEY; CDR2 reads SMNVEV (reference sequence). CDR3 length: 14 amino acids. The V segment lost 5 bases and the J segment 8 bases; nucleotides outside the gene matches: 8. CDR3 DNA sequence: TGTGCCAGCAGTCCCCTGACAGGGACGGAAAAACTGTTTTTT. Translated: CASSPLTGTEKLFF.

This clone was recorded a few times. CDR3: CASSHRQDGYTF. CDR3 bases: TGTGCCAGCAGCCACCGGCAGGATGGCTACACCTTC. The chain combines TRBV3-1 (or the pseudogene TRBV3-2) with TRBJ1-2; D is unresolved. The CDR3 length is 12 residues. Germline CDR1 is LGHDT and CDR2 is YNNKEL (reference sequence). The V gene lost 3 bases and the J gene lost 6 bases, with 8 bases spanning the gap.

The chain recombines TRBV3-1 (or the pseudogene TRBV3-2) with TRBJ1-2; 9 nucleotides line up with TRBD1. The CDR3 has 15 residues. Per the germline V gene, CDR1 is LGHDT and CDR2 is YNNKEL (reference sequence). V lost 1 base, J lost 3 bases, and 3 bases stayed unmatched. Written as DNA, the CDR3 is TGTGCCAGCAGCCAAGTGTGGACAGGGGACTATGGCTACACCTTC. It codes for CASSQVWTGDYGYTF.

This clone is a singleton in its sample. CDR3 region: CASSLDTGVTEAFF. The CDR3 nucleotides read TGTGCCAGTAGCCTAGACACGGGAGTCACTGAAGCTTTCTTT. The chain employs TRBV19 and TRBJ1-1; D is undetermined. Germline V gene data show CDR1 as LNHDA and CDR2 as SQIVND (reference sequence). V lost 6 bases and J 4 bases, leaving 15 bases between the germline ends. The CDR3 is 14 amino acids.

This chain links TRBV9 with TRBJ1-1; the D gene is possibly TRBD1 (5 bases). The V end was cut by 4 bases, the J end by 7 bases, with 17 bases between. CDR1 and CDR2 from the germline V gene are SGDLS and YYNGEE. The CDR3 has 14 residues. The CDR3 sequence: CASSPGQGWVEAFF. The CDR3 DNA is TGTGCCAGCAGCCCTGGGCAGGGATGGGTTGAAGCTTTCTTT.

CDR3 sequence: CASSLVQGAAGELFF. In DNA form, the CDR3 reads TGTGCCAGCAGCTTAGTCCAGGGGGCGGCCGGGGAGCTGTTTTTT. The chain is built from TRBV7-9 and TRBJ2-2; 8 bases align to TRBD1. Germline CDR1 is SEHNR and CDR2 is FQNEAQ (reference sequence). The CDR3 consists of 15 residues. Trimming removed 1 base from V and 6 bases from J; junction bases left unmatched: 4.

J is TRBJ1-1 and V is TRBV5-4, with D maybe TRBD1 (6 bases). Germline V CDR1 and CDR2: SGHNT, YYREEE (reference sequence). The CDR3 is 13 residues long. V lost 2 bases to trimming and J lost 10 bases, with 15 bases between them. The CDR3 sequence: CASSLKTGTPAFF. Written as DNA, the CDR3 is TGTGCCAGCAGCTTAAAAACCGGGACACCAGCTTTCTTT. Full variable domain (remainder filled in from reference TRBV5-4 and TRBJ1-1): ETGVTQSPTHLIKTRGQQVTLRCSSQSGHNTVSWYQQALGQGPQFIFQYYREEENGRGNFPPRFSGLQFPNYSSELNVNALELDDSALYLCASSLKTGTPAFFGQGTRLTVV.

This chain connects TRBV5-1 to TRBJ1-2; no clear D. The CDR3 contains 10 residues. Per germline, CDR1 SGHRS and CDR2 YFSETQ. The V and J ends lost 4 bases and 12 bases respectively, with 10 bases between them. CDR3: CASSRNTDTF. Written as DNA, the CDR3 is TGCGCCAGCAGCCGCAATACGGACACCTTC.

This clone has a handful of counts. The chain couples TRBV30 to TRBJ2-5; D call uncertain. The CDR3 sequence is 12 residues long. Germline CDR1 GTSNPN, CDR2 SVGIG (reference sequence). V lost 4 bases and J 5 bases, leaving 11 bases between the germline ends. The CDR3 region has the DNA TGTGCCTGGAAAACAGCTCCTGAGACCCAGTACTTC. Translation: CAWKTAPETQYF.

The chain joins TRBV18 to TRBJ1-1, with TRBD1 matching 8 bases. The CDR3 has 16 residues. CDR1 and CDR2 (germline): KGHSH, LQKENI. V gave up 3 bases and J gave up 0 bases; unmatched junction bases: 6. CDR3 sequence (DNA): TGTGCCAGCTCACCGCTCGGACAGGGTATGAACACTGAAGCTTTCTTT. It yields the protein CASSPLGQGMNTEAFF.

As regards this clone: In the same sample, other DNA sequences code for this CDR3. The chain is built from TRBV3-1 (or the pseudogene TRBV3-2) and TRBJ1-5; tentative D call: TRBD1 (6 bases). Trimming removed 3 bases at V and 0 bases at J, with 6 bases between. This CDR3 is built from 14 residues. Germline lookup yields CDR1 LGHDT and CDR2 YNNKEL (reference sequence). This CDR3 is CASSQDSSNQPQHF. Written as DNA, the CDR3 is TGTGCCAGCAGCCAGGACAGTAGCAATCAGCCCCAGCATTTT.

J is TRBJ2-1 and V is TRBV7-9; the match to TRBD1 covers 7 bases. Germline V lookup: CDR1 SEHNR, CDR2 FQNEAQ (reference sequence). The CDR3 extends over 14 amino acids. V trimming: 2 bases; J trimming: 5 bases; junction bases outside the gene matches: 3. The CDR3 DNA is TGTGCCAGCAGCTTACCGGGACAGAACAATGAGCAGTTCTTC. It is translated as CASSLPGQNNEQFF. The variable domain in full, with the rest retrieved from reference TRBV7-9 and TRBJ2-1, is DTGVSQNPRHKITKRGQNVTFRCDPISEHNRLYWYRQTLGQGPEFLTYFQNEAQLEKSRLLSDRFSAERPKGSFSTLEIQRTEQGDSAMYLCASSLPGQNNEQFFGPGTRLTVL.

The genes are TRBV2 and TRBJ1-4; D may be TRBD1 (6 bases). CDR1 SNHLY and CDR2 FYNNEI come from the germline V gene. With 4 bases removed from V and 5 bases from J, the gap between germline ends came to 8 bases. The CDR3 length is 13 residues. The CDR3 here is CASSADRNEKLFF. CDR3 sequence (DNA): TGTGCCAGCAGTGCGGACAGAAATGAAAAACTGTTTTTT.

This clone was recorded a few times. V usage is TRBV9 and J usage is TRBJ2-1, with TRBD2 matching over 10 bases. The germline V gene encodes CDR1 SGDLS and CDR2 YYNGEE. The CDR3 runs to 15 residues. V shed 4 bases and J 1 base; nucleotides not matched to a gene: 2. For the CDR3, the DNA is TGTGCCAGCAGCCCGACTAGCGGGTCCTACAATGAGCAGTTCTTC. Its translation: CASSPTSGSYNEQFF.

The chain uses TRBV6-1 and TRBJ1-1, with D unresolved. The CDR3 runs to 15 residues. Germline values: CDR1 MNHNS, CDR2 SASEGT. V shed 0 bases and J shed 4 bases, with 12 bases lying between them. In nucleotides, the CDR3 is TGTGCCAGCAGTGAAGCGCTTGGACTGTCCACTGAAGCTTTCTTT. Protein: CASSEALGLSTEAFF.

This clone has only one observation. V and J are TRBV6-5 and TRBJ2-7; tentative D call: TRBD2 (7 bases). CDR1 and CDR2 from the germline V gene are MNHEY and SVGAGI. The CDR3 has 15 residues. V was pared by 0 bases and J by 2 bases, with 11 bases between. CDR3 region: CASSYSIGGPYEQYF. Written as DNA, the CDR3 is TGTGCCAGCAGTTACTCGATCGGGGGGCCCTACGAGCAGTACTTC.

In its sample, this clone was seen a few times. CDR3 bases: TGTGCCAGCAGCAAATACACTTCACCGGGACAGGCATTCAATGAGCAGTTCTTC. It encodes CASSKYTSPGQAFNEQFF. The chain is built from TRBV21-1 and TRBJ2-1; TRBD1, as called in the table, went unchecked against the DNA. TRBV21-1 is listed as a pseudogene. The CDR3 is 18 amino acids.

The chain links TRBV5-1 to TRBJ1-1; possibly TRBD1 for D (5 bases). There are 14 residues in the CDR3. Germline CDR1 is SGHRS and CDR2 is YFSETQ. V lost 2 bases and J lost 1, with 9 bases in between. CDR3 protein: CASSFGGTNTEAFF. The CDR3 DNA follows: TGCGCCAGCAGCTTCGGAGGGACGAACACTGAAGCTTTCTTT.

This clone was counted a few times. The V and J genes are TRBV2 and TRBJ2-5, with D perhaps TRBD1 (6 bases). The CDR3 consists of 14 residues. Looked up from germline, CDR1 is SNHLY and CDR2 is FYNNEI. The ends were cut back, 2 bases at V and 4 bases at J, with 11 bases in the middle. CDR3 sequence: CASSESGGPETQYF. CDR3 nucleotides: TGTGCCAGCAGTGAAAGTGGGGGCCCAGAGACCCAGTACTTC.

This chain links TRBV3-1 (or the pseudogene TRBV3-2) with TRBJ1-3; weak D call: TRBD1 (5 bases). This CDR3 has 18 residues. Germline V lookup: CDR1 LGHDT, CDR2 YNNKEL (reference sequence). Trimming removed 0 bases at V and 0 bases at J, with 15 bases between. The CDR3 coding sequence is TGTGCCAGCAGCCAAGATGTGCACAGGATTTTCTCTGGAAACACCATATATTTT. It translates to CASSQDVHRIFSGNTIYF.

The gene calls are TRBV5-1 and TRBJ2-2, with 8 bases lining up with TRBD1. The V segment lost 0 bases and the J segment 1 base; nucleotides outside the gene matches: 5. CDR1 is SGHRS, CDR2 YFSETQ, per germline. The CDR3 is made up of 17 amino acids. CDR3 DNA: TGCGCCAGCAGCTTGGAAGACAGGGGCTGGAACACCGGGGAGCTGTTTTTT. Its translation is CASSLEDRGWNTGELFF.

The chain couples TRBV27 to TRBJ2-4, with 10 bases matching TRBD1. With V trimmed by 4 bases and J by 1 base, 7 bases remained unmatched. CDR1 and CDR2 (germline): MNHEY, SMNVEV (reference sequence). This CDR3 has 17 amino acids. CDR3 sequence: CASSSRQGARAKNIQYF. CDR3 DNA: TGTGCCAGCAGTTCACGACAGGGGGCGCGGGCCAAAAACATTCAGTACTTC.